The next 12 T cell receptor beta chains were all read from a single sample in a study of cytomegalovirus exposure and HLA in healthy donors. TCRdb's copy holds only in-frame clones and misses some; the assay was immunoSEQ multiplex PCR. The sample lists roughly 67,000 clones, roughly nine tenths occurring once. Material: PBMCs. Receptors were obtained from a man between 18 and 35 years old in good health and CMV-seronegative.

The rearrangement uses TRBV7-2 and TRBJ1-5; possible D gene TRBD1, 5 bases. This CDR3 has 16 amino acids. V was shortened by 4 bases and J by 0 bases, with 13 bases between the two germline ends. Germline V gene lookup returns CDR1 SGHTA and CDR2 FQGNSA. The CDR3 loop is CASSWGRNYSNQPQHF. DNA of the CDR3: TGTGCCAGCAGCTGGGGCAGAAATTATAGCAATCAGCCCCAGCATTTT.

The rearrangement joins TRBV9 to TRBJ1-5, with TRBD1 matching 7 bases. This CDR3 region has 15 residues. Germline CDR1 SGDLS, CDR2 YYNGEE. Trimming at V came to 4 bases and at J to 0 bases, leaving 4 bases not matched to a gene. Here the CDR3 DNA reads TGTGCCAGCAGCCAGGGACAGAATAGCAATCAGCCCCAGCATTTT. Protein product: CASSQGQNSNQPQHF.

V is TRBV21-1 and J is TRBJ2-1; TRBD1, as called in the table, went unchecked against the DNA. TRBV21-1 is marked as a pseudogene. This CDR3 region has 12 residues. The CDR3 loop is CATGIRGNEQFF. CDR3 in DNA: TGTGCCACCGGGATTAGGGGGAATGAGCAGTTCTTC.

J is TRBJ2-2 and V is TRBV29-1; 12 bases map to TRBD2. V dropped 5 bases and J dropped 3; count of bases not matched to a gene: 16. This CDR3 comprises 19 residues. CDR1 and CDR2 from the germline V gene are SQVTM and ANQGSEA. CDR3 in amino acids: CSVTLAGGPRKLYTGELFF. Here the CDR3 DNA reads TGCAGCGTTACACTAGCGGGAGGCCCCAGAAAACTTTACACCGGGGAGCTGTTTTTT.

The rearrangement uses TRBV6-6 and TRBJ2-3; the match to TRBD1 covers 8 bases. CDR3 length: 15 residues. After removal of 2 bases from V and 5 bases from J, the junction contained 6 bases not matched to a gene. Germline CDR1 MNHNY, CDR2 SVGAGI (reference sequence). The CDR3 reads CASSYRRTGIDTQYF. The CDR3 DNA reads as TGTGCCAGCAGTTACCGCCGGACAGGGATAGATACGCAGTATTTT.

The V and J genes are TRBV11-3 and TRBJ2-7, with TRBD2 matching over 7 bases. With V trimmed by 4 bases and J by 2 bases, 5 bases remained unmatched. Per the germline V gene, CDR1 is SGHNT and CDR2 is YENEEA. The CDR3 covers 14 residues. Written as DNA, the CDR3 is TGTGCCAGCAGCTCGGGGGGAGCGGCCTACGAGCAGTACTTC. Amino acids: CASSSGGAAYEQYF.

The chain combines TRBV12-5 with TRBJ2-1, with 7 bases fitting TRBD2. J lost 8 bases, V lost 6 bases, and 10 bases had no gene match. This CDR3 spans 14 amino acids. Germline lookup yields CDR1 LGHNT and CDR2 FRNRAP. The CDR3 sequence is CASGLATKGDEQFF. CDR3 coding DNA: TGTGCTAGTGGACTAGCGACTAAGGGCGATGAGCAGTTCTTC.

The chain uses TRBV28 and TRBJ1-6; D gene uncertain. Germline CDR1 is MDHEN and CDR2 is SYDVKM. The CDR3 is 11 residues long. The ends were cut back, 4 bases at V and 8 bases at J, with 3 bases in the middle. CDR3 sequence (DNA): TGTGCCAGCAGTTCCTATTCACCCCTCCACTTT. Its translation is CASSSYSPLHF. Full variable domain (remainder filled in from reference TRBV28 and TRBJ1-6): DVKVTQSSRYLVKRTGEKVFLECVQDMDHENMFWYRQDPGLGLRLIYFSYDVKMKEKGDIPEGYSVSREKKERFSLILESASTNQTSMYLCASSSYSPLHFGNGTRLTVT.

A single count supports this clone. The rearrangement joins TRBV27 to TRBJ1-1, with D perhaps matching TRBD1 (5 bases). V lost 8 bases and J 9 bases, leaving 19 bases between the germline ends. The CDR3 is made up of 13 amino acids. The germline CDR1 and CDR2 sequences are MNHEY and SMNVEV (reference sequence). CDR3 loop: CASGPRVDLQAFF. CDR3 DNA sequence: TGTGCCAGCGGCCCCAGGGTCGATCTTCAAGCTTTCTTT.

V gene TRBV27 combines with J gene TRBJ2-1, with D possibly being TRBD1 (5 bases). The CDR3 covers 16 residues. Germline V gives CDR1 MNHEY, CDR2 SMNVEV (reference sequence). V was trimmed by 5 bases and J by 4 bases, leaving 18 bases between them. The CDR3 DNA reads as TGTGCCAGCAGTCCGGACATACGAGTGGGGTACAATGAGCAGTTCTTC. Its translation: CASSPDIRVGYNEQFF.

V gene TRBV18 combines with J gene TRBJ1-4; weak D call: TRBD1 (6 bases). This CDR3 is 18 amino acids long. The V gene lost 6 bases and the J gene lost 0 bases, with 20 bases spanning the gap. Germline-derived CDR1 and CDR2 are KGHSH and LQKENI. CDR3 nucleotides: TGTGCCAGCTCCCTACAGGGCCCGTCACTATCAACTAATGAAAAACTGTTTTTT. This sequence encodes CASSLQGPSLSTNEKLFF.

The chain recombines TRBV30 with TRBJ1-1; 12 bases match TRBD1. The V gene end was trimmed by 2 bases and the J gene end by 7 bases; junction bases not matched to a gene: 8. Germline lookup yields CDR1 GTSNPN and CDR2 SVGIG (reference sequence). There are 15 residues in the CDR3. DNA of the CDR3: TGTGCCTGGAGTATCGCCGGGACAGGGGGCTTTGAAGCTTTCTTT. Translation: CAWSIAGTGGFEAFF.